The present T cell receptor (beta chain) was sequenced within a study of shared clonotypes between healthy human individuals. Note on this clone: Its antigen is unidentified.

The repertoire was sequenced with immunoSEQ multiplex PCR; TCRdb's copy has only in-frame clones and lacks some. Here the sample spans around 2.5 million clones, 93% being singletons. CDR3 length: 20 residues. The V gene end was trimmed by 0 bases and the J gene end by 3 bases; junction bases not matched to a gene: 16. Germline V lookup: CDR1 SGHRS, CDR2 YFSETQ. Points from the study as a whole: Memory subsets generally showed smaller estimated richness than naive subsets did. Four donors shared 5% to 5.5% of their naive CD4 clonotypes.

The sample comprised naive CD4+ T cells from PBMCs. Subset indicated: CD45RA+ positively selected. This sequence joins TRBV5-1 and TRBJ2-7, with 12 bases aligning to TRBD2. The clonotype comes from a man between 18 and 29 years old in good health. Some clones in this sample may be carry-over from other donors' samples. The CDR3 loop reads CASSLVQGVVGTSGYYEQYF. CDR3 DNA sequence: TGCGCCAGCAGCTTGGTACAGGGAGTTGTTGGGACTAGCGGGTACTACGAGCAGTACTTC.